Listed below are T cell receptor beta chains from one sample, sequenced in a study of response to subunit inactivated influenza vaccine. TCRdb processed the RT-PCR reads anew with MiXCR; each CDR3 protein has one entry. The sample holds approximately 490,000 distinct CDR3 sequences; under 8.5% are singletons and the top ten take 13%. Sample: PBMCs from blood, taken about 24 months after vaccination. Receptors were obtained from a man between 50 and 69 years old who received an inactivated influenza vaccine. Both conserved end residues are part of each CDR3. Fields, in order: J gene, D gene, clone size, CDR3 length, V gene, CDR3 protein, CDR3 DNA. A D gene is named only where the DNA matches it firmly. The size field is filled for only some rows; it gives once, few, many or a size class.

>TRBJ2-1|TRBD2|many|12|TRBV12-3/TRBV12-4
CASRREIYEQFF
TGTGCCAGCAGGCGGGAGATTTATGAGCAGTTCTTC
>TRBJ1-2|.|.|23|TRBV20-1
CSARERRGRVCVILSVRLGTYTF
TGCAGTGCTAGAGAGAGGAGGGGCCGGGTTTGTGTGATCCTGAGCGTCCGCCTGGGCACCTACACCTTC
>TRBJ2-2|.|many|15|TRBV10-3
CAISDNGMNTGELFF
TGTGCCATCAGTGACAACGGAATGAACACCGGGGAGCTGTTTTTT
>TRBJ1-4|TRBD1|.|14|TRBV19
CASGTQGTNEKLFF
TGTGCCAGTGGGACACAGGGGACGAATGAAAAACTGTTTTTT
>TRBJ2-6|TRBD2|few|19|TRBV23-1
CASRHELRTSGTGANVLTF
TGCGCCAGCAGACACGAACTTCGGACTAGCGGGACTGGGGCCAACGTCCTGACTTTC
>TRBJ2-1|TRBD2|few|18|TRBV11-1
CASSPGLAGGPDYNEQFF
TGTGCCAGCAGCCCCGGACTAGCGGGAGGTCCAGACTACAATGAGCAGTTCTTC
>TRBJ2-1|TRBD2|many|16|TRBV12-3/TRBV12-4
CASSTLAGVPQDEQFF
TGTGCCAGCAGTACCTTAGCGGGAGTCCCCCAGGATGAGCAGTTCTTC
>TRBJ2-1|.|few|13|TRBV6-4
CASSAIPLLEQFF
TGTGCCAGCAGTGCCATCCCGCTGCTTGAGCAGTTCTTC
>TRBJ1-1|.|few|11|TRBV20-1
CSASPRIEAFF
TGCAGTGCTAGTCCTAGGATCGAAGCTTTCTTT
>TRBJ2-1|TRBD1|many|16|TRBV4-2
CASSQDWQGAYNEQFF
TGTGCCAGCAGCCAAGACTGGCAGGGGGCATACAATGAGCAGTTCTTC